This passage covers 4 T cell receptor beta chains from one sample sequenced in a study of blood T cell repertoires in COVID-19. Sequenced by immunoSEQ multiplex PCR; TCRdb stores in-frame clones only, minus some. This table has approximately 130,000 clones, 85% to 90% appearing once. The sample consisted of peripheral blood. Every receptor here comes from a man in his sixties with acute or convalescent COVID-19.

This rearrangement joins TRBV3-1 (or the pseudogene TRBV3-2) to TRBJ2-5; 8 nucleotides agree with TRBD2. CDR3 size: 18 residues. Germline loops: CDR1 LGHDT, CDR2 YNNKEL (reference sequence). The junction had 17 bases not matched to a gene; V was cut back by 8 bases and J by 0 bases. The CDR3 is CASDQQGRFSGNQETQYF. CDR3 nucleotides: TGTGCCAGCGACCAGCAGGGGAGGTTTAGCGGGAACCAAGAGACCCAGTACTTC.

The rearrangement uses TRBV28 and TRBJ2-7; D perhaps matches TRBD1 (5 bases). Trimming took 5 bases from V and 6 from J, leaving 17 bases between them. The CDR3 totals 14 residues. Germline V lookup: CDR1 MDHEN, CDR2 SYDVKM. The DNA for the CDR3 is TGTGCCAGCAGTCCCCCCGACAGATTTAGCGAGCAGTACTTC. This translates into CASSPPDRFSEQYF.

V is TRBV7-9 and J is TRBJ1-2; 8 bases are a match to TRBD1. CDR1 and CDR2 (germline): SEHNR, FQNEAQ (reference sequence). This CDR3 has 15 residues. Unmatched junction bases numbered 9, after V lost 5 bases and J lost 4 bases. This chain's CDR3 is CASSQDRGAVYGYTF. In nucleotides, the CDR3 is TGTGCCAGCAGCCAAGACAGGGGAGCGGTCTATGGCTACACCTTC.

This clone has just one count. The chain has TRBV3-1 (or the pseudogene TRBV3-2) and TRBJ1-4, with 7 positions matching TRBD1. V lost 5 bases and J lost 7; bases outside the gene matches: 7. Per the germline V gene, CDR1 is LGHDT and CDR2 is YNNKEL (reference sequence). CDR3 length: 14 residues. The DNA of the CDR3 is TGTGCCAGCAGCTCAAGGGGGCCGAGTGAAAAACTGTTTTTT. Its translation: CASSSRGPSEKLFF.